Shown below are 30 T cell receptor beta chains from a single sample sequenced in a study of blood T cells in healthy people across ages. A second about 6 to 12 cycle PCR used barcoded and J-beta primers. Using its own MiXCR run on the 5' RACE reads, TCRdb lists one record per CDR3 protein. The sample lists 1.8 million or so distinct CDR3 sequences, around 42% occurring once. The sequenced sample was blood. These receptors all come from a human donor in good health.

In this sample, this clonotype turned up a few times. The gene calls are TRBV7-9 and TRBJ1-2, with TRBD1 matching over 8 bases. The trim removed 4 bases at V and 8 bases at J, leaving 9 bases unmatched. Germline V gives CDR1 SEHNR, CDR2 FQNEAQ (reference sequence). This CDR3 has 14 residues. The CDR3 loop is CASSYGQGVRGYTF. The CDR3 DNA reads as TGTGCCAGCAGCTACGGACAGGGCGTGCGGGGCTACACCTTC.

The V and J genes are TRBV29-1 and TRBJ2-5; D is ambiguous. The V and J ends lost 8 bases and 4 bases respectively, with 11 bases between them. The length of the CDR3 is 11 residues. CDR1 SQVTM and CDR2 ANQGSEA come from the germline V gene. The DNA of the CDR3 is TGCAGCTCGGCCTCCCCAGAGACCCAGTACTTC. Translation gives CSSASPETQYF.

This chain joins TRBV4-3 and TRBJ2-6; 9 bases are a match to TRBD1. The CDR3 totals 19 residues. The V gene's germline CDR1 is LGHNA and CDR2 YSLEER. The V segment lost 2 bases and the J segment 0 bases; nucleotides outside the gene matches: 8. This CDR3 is CASSQLPGQGFSGANVLTF. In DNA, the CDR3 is TGCGCCAGCAGCCAATTACCGGGACAGGGCTTCTCTGGGGCCAACGTCCTGACTTTC.

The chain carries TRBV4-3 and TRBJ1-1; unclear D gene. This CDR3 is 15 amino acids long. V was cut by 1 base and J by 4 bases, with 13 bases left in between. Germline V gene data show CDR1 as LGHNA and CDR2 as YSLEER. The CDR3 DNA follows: TGCGCCAGCAGCCAAGGCTTAGGGTATCGCACTGAAGCTTTCTTT. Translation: CASSQGLGYRTEAFF.

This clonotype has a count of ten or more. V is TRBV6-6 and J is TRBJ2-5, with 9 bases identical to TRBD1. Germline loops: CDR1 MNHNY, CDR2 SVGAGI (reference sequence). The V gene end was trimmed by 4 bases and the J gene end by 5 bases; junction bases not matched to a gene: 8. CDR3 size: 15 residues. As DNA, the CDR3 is TGTGCCAGCAGTTCCCATGACAGGGGGATGGAGACCCAGTACTTC. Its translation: CASSSHDRGMETQYF.

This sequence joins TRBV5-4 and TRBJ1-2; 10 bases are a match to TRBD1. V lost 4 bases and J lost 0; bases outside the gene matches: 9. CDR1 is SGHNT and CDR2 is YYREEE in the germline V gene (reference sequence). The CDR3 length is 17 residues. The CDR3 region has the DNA TGTGCCAGCAGCACCTGGGACAGGGGACTAGCTAACTATGGCTACACCTTC. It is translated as CASSTWDRGLANYGYTF.

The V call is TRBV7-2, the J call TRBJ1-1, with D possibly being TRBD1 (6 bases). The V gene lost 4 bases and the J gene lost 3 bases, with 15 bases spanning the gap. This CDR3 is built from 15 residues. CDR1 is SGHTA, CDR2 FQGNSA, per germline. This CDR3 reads CASSSQGREYTEAFF. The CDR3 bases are TGTGCCAGCAGCTCACAGGGCAGGGAGTACACTGAAGCTTTCTTT.

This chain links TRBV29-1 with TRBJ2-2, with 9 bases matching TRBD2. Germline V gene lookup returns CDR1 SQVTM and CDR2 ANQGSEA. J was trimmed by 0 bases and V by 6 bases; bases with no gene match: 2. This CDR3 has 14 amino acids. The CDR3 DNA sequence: TGCAGCGTAGTAGCGGGGGCGAACACCGGGGAGCTGTTTTTT. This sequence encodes CSVVAGANTGELFF.

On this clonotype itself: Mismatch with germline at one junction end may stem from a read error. The chain's CDR3 is CSSSQDRGEFYGYTF. The CDR3 bases are TGTTCCAGCAGCCAAGATCGGGGCGAATTCTATGGCTACACCTTC. The chain joins TRBV4-2 to TRBJ1-2; a weak D match, TRBD1 (5 bases). The CDR3 is 15 residues long. CDR1 and CDR2 from the germline V gene are LGHNA and YNFKEQ.

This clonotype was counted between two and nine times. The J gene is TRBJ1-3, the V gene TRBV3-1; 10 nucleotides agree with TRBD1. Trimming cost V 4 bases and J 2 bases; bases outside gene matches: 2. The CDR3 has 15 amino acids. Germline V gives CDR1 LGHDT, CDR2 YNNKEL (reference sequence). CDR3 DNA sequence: TGTGCCAGCAGCCCCGGGACAGGGGCTGGAAACACCATATATTTT. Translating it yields CASSPGTGAGNTIYF.

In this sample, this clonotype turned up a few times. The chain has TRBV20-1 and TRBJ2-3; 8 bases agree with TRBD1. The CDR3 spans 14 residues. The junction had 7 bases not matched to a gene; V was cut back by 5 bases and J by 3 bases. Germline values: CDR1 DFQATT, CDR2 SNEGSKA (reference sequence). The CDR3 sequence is CSALGQEETDTQYF. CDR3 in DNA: TGCAGTGCTCTGGGACAGGAGGAAACAGATACGCAGTATTTT.

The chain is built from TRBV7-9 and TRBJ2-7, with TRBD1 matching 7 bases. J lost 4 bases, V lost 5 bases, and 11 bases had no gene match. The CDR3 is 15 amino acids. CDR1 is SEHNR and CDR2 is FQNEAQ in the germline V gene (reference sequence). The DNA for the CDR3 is TGTGCCAGCAGCCAAACGACAGGGTATCGTTACGAGCAGTACTTC. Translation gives CASSQTTGYRYEQYF.

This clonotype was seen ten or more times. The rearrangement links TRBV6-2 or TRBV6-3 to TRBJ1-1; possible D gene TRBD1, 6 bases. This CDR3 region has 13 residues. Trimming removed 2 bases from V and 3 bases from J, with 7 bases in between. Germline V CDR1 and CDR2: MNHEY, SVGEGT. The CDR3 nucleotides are TGTGCCAGCAGTTACGGGGGCTACACTGAAGCTTTCTTT. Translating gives CASSYGGYTEAFF.

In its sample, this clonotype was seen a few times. CDR3 nucleotides: TGCAGTGCTCCGGGACAGGGGGCCCAGCCCCAGCATTTT. Its translation is CSAPGQGAQPQHF. The rearrangement links TRBV20-1 to TRBJ1-5, with 12 bases identical to TRBD1. The CDR3 is 13 residues long. Germline V gives CDR1 DFQATT, CDR2 SNEGSKA (reference sequence). V lost 5 bases, J lost 7 bases, and 3 bases stayed unmatched.

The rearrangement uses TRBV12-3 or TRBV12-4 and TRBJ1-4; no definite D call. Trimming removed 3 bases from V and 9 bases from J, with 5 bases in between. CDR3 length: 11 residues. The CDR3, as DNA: TGTGCCAGCAGTTTCAGGAAAAAACTGTTTTTT. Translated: CASSFRKKLFF.

The CDR3 DNA reads TGTGCCAGCAGGCTTGGACAGGGGGAGGGTAAGCAGTTCTTC. Amino acids: CASRLGQGEGKQFF. The chain carries TRBV5-5 and TRBJ2-1; 10 bases are shared with TRBD1. There are 14 residues in the CDR3. V dropped 5 bases and J dropped 11; count of bases not matched to a gene: 10. CDR1 and CDR2 (germline): SGHKS, YYEKEE (reference sequence).

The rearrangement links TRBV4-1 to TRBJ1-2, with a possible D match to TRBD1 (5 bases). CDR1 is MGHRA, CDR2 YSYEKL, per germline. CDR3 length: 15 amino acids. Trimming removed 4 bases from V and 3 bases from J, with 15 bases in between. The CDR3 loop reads CASSRHDSPDYGYTF. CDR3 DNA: TGCGCCAGCAGCCGACATGACAGTCCGGACTATGGCTACACCTTC.

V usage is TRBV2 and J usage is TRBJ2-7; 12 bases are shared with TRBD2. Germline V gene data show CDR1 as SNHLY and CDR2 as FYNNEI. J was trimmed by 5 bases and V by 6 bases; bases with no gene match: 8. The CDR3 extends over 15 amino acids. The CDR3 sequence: CASRGGTSGLNEQYF. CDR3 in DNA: TGTGCCAGCAGGGGAGGGACTAGCGGGTTAAACGAGCAGTACTTC.

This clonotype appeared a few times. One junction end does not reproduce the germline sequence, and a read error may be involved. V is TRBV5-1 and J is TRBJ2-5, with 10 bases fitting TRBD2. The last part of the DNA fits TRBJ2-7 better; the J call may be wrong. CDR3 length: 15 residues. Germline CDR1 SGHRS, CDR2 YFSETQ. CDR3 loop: CASSLELAGAYEQYF. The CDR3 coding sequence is TGTGCCAGCAGCTTGGAGCTAGCGGGAGCCTACGAGCAGTACTTC.

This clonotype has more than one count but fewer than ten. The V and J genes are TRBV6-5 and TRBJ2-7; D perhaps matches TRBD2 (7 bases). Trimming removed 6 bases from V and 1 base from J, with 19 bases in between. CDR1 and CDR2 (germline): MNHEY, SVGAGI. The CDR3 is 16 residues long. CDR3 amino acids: CASSGRVGGLSYEQYF. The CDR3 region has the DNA TGTGCCAGCAGCGGGCGAGTGGGGGGGCTATCCTACGAGCAGTACTTC.

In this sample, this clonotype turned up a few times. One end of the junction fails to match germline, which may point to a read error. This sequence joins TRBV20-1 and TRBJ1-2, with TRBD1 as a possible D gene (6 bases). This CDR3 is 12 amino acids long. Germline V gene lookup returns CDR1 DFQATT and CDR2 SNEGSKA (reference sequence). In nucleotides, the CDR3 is TGCAATGCTAGAACAGGGTCCTATGGCTACACCTTC. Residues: CNARTGSYGYTF.

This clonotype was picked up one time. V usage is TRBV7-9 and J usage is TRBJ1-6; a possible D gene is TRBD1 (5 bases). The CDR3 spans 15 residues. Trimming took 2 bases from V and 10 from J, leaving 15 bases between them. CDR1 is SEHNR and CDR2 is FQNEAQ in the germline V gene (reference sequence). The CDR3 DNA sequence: TGTGCCAGCAGCTTAAGGACGGGAGAGGGGTCACCCCTCCACTTT. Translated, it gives CASSLRTGEGSPLHF.

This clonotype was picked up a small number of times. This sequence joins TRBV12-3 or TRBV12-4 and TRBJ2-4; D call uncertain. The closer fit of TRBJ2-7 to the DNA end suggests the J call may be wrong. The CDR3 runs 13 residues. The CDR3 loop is CASSFVLSDEQYF. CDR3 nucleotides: TGTGCCAGCAGTTTCGTCCTAAGCGACGAGCAGTACTTC.

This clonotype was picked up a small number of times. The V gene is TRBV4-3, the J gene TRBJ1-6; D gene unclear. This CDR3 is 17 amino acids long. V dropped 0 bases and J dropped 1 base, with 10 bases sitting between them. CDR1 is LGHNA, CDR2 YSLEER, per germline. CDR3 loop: CASSQDHAGSYNSPLHF. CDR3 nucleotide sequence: TGCGCCAGCAGCCAAGATCATGCGGGGTCCTATAATTCACCCCTCCACTTT.

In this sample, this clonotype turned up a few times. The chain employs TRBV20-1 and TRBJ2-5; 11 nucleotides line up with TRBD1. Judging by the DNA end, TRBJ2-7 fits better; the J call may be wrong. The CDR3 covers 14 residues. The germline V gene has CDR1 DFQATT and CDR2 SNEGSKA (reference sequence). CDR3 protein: CSATVGTGGYEQYF. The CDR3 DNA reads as TGCAGTGCGACGGTTGGGACAGGGGGCTACGAGCAGTACTTC.

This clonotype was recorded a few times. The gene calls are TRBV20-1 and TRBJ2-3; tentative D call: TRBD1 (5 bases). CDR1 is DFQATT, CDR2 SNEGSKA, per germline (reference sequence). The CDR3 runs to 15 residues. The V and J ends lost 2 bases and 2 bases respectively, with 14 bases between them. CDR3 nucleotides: TGCAGTGCTAGACCCTCTGAGACAGACACAGATACGCAGTATTTT. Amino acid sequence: CSARPSETDTDTQYF.

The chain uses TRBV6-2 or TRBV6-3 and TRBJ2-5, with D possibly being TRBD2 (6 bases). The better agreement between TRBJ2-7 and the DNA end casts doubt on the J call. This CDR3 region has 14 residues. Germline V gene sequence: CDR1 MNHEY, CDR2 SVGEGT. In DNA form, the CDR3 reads TGTGCCAGCGGGGAAACCGGGGGTTCAAACGAGCAGTACTTC. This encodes CASGETGGSNEQYF.

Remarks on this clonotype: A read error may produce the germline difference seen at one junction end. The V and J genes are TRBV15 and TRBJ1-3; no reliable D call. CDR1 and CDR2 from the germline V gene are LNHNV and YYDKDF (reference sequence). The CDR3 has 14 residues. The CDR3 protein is CAISSRETGNTIYF. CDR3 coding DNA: TGTGCCATCAGCAGTCGGGAAACTGGAAACACCATATATTTT.

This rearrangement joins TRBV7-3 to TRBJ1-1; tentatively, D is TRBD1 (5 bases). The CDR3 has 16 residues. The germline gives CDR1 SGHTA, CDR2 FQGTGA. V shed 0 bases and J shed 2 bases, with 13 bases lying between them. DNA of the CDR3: TGTGCCAGCAGCTTAACCGGCGGGGCAGAAAACACTGAAGCTTTCTTT. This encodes CASSLTGGAENTEAFF.

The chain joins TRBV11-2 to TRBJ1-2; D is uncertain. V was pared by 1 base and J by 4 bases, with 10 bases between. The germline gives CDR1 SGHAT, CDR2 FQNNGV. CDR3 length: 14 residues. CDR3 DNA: TGTGCCAGCAGCTTAGGGTCGGCGATCTATGGCTACACCTTC. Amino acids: CASSLGSAIYGYTF.